The rows below give T cell receptor beta chains drawn from one sample of a study of T cells in Graves' hyperthyroidism and ophthalmopathy. MiXCR was run by TCRdb on the multiplex PCR reads, yielding one entry per CDR3 protein. The sample records hundreds of thousands of distinct CDR3 sequences, about 15% being singletons. Material: blood. These receptors all come from a young man with Graves' ophthalmopathy. Both conserved end residues are part of each CDR3. Fields, in order: clone size, J gene, V gene, D gene, CDR3 DNA, CDR3 protein. D genes are given only for firm matches. The size of a clone is reported for some rows only, either as once, few or many, or as a class for expanded clones.

clone size: many
J gene: TRBJ2-3
V gene: TRBV12-3/TRBV12-4
D gene: NA
CDR3 DNA: TGTGCCAGCAGTTTGGGGGGAGTAGGAGATACGCAGTATTTT
CDR3 protein: CASSLGGVGDTQYF

clone size: few
J gene: TRBJ2-2
V gene: TRBV3-1
D gene: TRBD2
CDR3 DNA: TGTGCCAGTAGACTAGCGGGAGCAGACGGGGAGCTGTTTTTT
CDR3 protein: CASRLAGADGELFF

clone size: many
J gene: TRBJ1-2
V gene: TRBV2
D gene: NA
CDR3 DNA: TGTGCCAGCAGGCAGAACAGGGCTGGCGGCTACACCTTC
CDR3 protein: CASRQNRAGGYTF

clone size: many
J gene: TRBJ2-1
V gene: TRBV13
D gene: NA
CDR3 DNA: TGTGCCAGCAGCTTAGATGAACAGGAGGGGTATGAGCAGTTCTTC
CDR3 protein: CASSLDEQEGYEQFF

clone size: many
J gene: TRBJ1-2
V gene: TRBV5-1
D gene: TRBD1
CDR3 DNA: TGCGCCAGCTTGGGACAGGGGGCCGATTTACACTATGGCTACACCTTC
CDR3 protein: CASLGQGADLHYGYTF

clone size: NA
J gene: TRBJ2-5
V gene: TRBV12-3/TRBV12-4
D gene: TRBD2
CDR3 DNA: TGTGCCAGCAGGGGACTAGCGGGAGAAGAGACCCAGTACTTC
CDR3 protein: CASRGLAGEETQYF

clone size: few
J gene: TRBJ1-4
V gene: TRBV5-1
D gene: NA
CDR3 DNA: TGCGCCAGCAGCTTCGGCCTGGCGGCAGCTGAAAAACTGTTTTTT
CDR3 protein: CASSFGLAAAEKLFF

clone size: few
J gene: TRBJ2-3
V gene: TRBV20-1
D gene: NA
CDR3 DNA: TGCAGTGCTAGTGGGACGGCTAGCACAGATACGCAGTATTTT
CDR3 protein: CSASGTASTDTQYF

clone size: few
J gene: TRBJ1-2
V gene: TRBV6-1
D gene: NA
CDR3 DNA: TGTGCCAGCAGTGCAGGGGATGTCCTTGGCTACACCTTC
CDR3 protein: CASSAGDVLGYTF

clone size: few
J gene: TRBJ1-4
V gene: TRBV2
D gene: NA
CDR3 DNA: TGTGCCAGCAGTGAAGAGGTTGCAGGGAGTGAAAAACTGTTTTTT
CDR3 protein: CASSEEVAGSEKLFF

clone size: NA
J gene: TRBJ1-2
V gene: TRBV24-1
D gene: NA
CDR3 DNA: TGTGCCACCAGTCCGGGGGACTTCTATGGCTACACCTTC
CDR3 protein: CATSPGDFYGYTF

clone size: many
J gene: TRBJ2-1
V gene: TRBV6-2/TRBV6-3
D gene: TRBD2
CDR3 DNA: TGTGCCAGCAGTTACCCCACTAGCGGGATTTATCCCCAGTCCAACAATGAGCAGTTCTTC
CDR3 protein: CASSYPTSGIYPQSNNEQFF

clone size: many
J gene: TRBJ2-1
V gene: TRBV27
D gene: TRBD2
CDR3 DNA: TGTGCCAGCAGTTTGCTTCTAGCGGGGGGGTTCAATGAGCAGTTCTTC
CDR3 protein: CASSLLLAGGFNEQFF

clone size: few
J gene: TRBJ1-4
V gene: TRBV19
D gene: TRBD1
CDR3 DNA: TGTGCCAGTAGACAACAGGGGCATAATGAAAAACTGTTTTTT
CDR3 protein: CASRQQGHNEKLFF

clone size: many
J gene: TRBJ2-1
V gene: TRBV7-8
D gene: TRBD2
CDR3 DNA: TGTGCCAGCAGCCCGAGGAGCGGGAGATACTCCTACAATGAGCAGTTCTTC
CDR3 protein: CASSPRSGRYSYNEQFF

clone size: NA
J gene: TRBJ2-4
V gene: TRBV30
D gene: NA
CDR3 DNA: TGTGCCCAGGGGGGGTGGACCAAAAACATTCAGTACTTC
CDR3 protein: CAQGGWTKNIQYF

clone size: many
J gene: TRBJ2-7
V gene: TRBV13
D gene: TRBD2
CDR3 DNA: TGTGCCAGCAGCTTAGTAGCGGGAAAGGGGGATGAGCAGTACTTC
CDR3 protein: CASSLVAGKGDEQYF

clone size: many
J gene: TRBJ2-3
V gene: TRBV6-1
D gene: TRBD1
CDR3 DNA: TGTGCCAGCAGTGAGATAGGACAGGGGAGGGCAGATACGCAGTATTTT
CDR3 protein: CASSEIGQGRADTQYF

clone size: few
J gene: TRBJ2-7
V gene: TRBV29-1
D gene: TRBD1
CDR3 DNA: TGCAGCGTTGAAGATACTGGGGACAGCAGCTACGAGCAGTACTTC
CDR3 protein: CSVEDTGDSSYEQYF

clone size: once
J gene: TRBJ2-7
V gene: TRBV11-2
D gene: NA
CDR3 DNA: TGTGCCAGCAGCTTAGATCAGGACTTCTACGAGCAGTACTTC
CDR3 protein: CASSLDQDFYEQYF

clone size: many
J gene: TRBJ1-1
V gene: TRBV11-2
D gene: NA
CDR3 DNA: TGTGCCAGCAGCTTTGGGGAGGGTGGAACTGAAGCTTTCTTT
CDR3 protein: CASSFGEGGTEAFF

clone size: NA
J gene: TRBJ2-2
V gene: TRBV20-1
D gene: TRBD2
CDR3 DNA: TGCAGTGCTAGTAGCGGGTCGTTCACCGGGGAGCTGTTTTTT
CDR3 protein: CSASSGSFTGELFF

clone size: few
J gene: TRBJ2-3
V gene: TRBV30
D gene: TRBD2
CDR3 DNA: TGTGCCTGGAGTAGCGGGAACACAGATACGCAGTATTTT
CDR3 protein: CAWSSGNTDTQYF

clone size: few
J gene: TRBJ2-2
V gene: TRBV7-8
D gene: NA
CDR3 DNA: TGTGCCAGCAGCTTAGCACGCGTCACCGGGGAGCTGTTTTTT
CDR3 protein: CASSLARVTGELFF

clone size: many
J gene: TRBJ2-7
V gene: TRBV11-2
D gene: TRBD2
CDR3 DNA: TGTGCCAGCAGCTTAGATTCCGGACTAGCGGGGCGCTACGAGCAGTACTTC
CDR3 protein: CASSLDSGLAGRYEQYF

clone size: few
J gene: TRBJ1-5
V gene: TRBV6-1
D gene: NA
CDR3 DNA: TGTGCCGGCAGTCCCTCCCTCGCAGGGAGCAATCAGCCCCAGCATTTC
CDR3 protein: CAGSPSLAGSNQPQHF

clone size: many
J gene: TRBJ2-5
V gene: TRBV6-6
D gene: NA
CDR3 DNA: TGTGCCAGCAGTTACGTGGGGGGCCGGGAGACCCAGTACTTC
CDR3 protein: CASSYVGGRETQYF

clone size: many
J gene: TRBJ2-3
V gene: TRBV3-1
D gene: TRBD2
CDR3 DNA: TGTGCCAGCAGCCGTCGTTCGGGGGGGGCTGGCACAGATACGCAGTATTTT
CDR3 protein: CASSRRSGGAGTDTQYF

clone size: few
J gene: TRBJ1-5
V gene: TRBV6-2/TRBV6-3
D gene: TRBD1
CDR3 DNA: TGTGCCAGCAGTTGGACAGGGGGCAAACAGCCCCAGCATTTT
CDR3 protein: CASSWTGGKQPQHF

clone size: many
J gene: TRBJ2-7
V gene: TRBV3-1
D gene: TRBD1
CDR3 DNA: TGTGCCAGCAGCCTCGGGACAGGGGGCGACGAGCAGTACTTC
CDR3 protein: CASSLGTGGDEQYF

clone size: many
J gene: TRBJ1-2
V gene: TRBV2
D gene: TRBD1
CDR3 DNA: TGTGCCAGAAAAGACAGGGCCACCCCTAACTATGGCTACACCTTC
CDR3 protein: CARKDRATPNYGYTF

clone size: many
J gene: TRBJ2-1
V gene: TRBV2
D gene: NA
CDR3 DNA: TGTGCCACTACGGGGGTAAGCTCCTACAATGAGCAGTTCTTC
CDR3 protein: CATTGVSSYNEQFF

clone size: few
J gene: TRBJ2-7
V gene: TRBV27
D gene: TRBD2
CDR3 DNA: TGTGCCAGCAGTCCAAGGCTAGCGGCCAACTACGAGCAGTACTTC
CDR3 protein: CASSPRLAANYEQYF

clone size: many
J gene: TRBJ2-1
V gene: TRBV7-3
D gene: NA
CDR3 DNA: TGTGCCAGCAGCCAGGGAACAGCAGCCTTCAAGCCGGGGGGCAAATACAATGAGCAGTTCTTC
CDR3 protein: CASSQGTAAFKPGGKYNEQFF

clone size: NA
J gene: TRBJ2-2
V gene: TRBV4-1
D gene: NA
CDR3 DNA: TGCGCCAGCAGCCGATGGGGGAGGGACAAACACACCGGGGAGCTGTTTTTT
CDR3 protein: CASSRWGRDKHTGELFF

clone size: NA
J gene: TRBJ1-3
V gene: TRBV7-8
D gene: NA
CDR3 DNA: TGTGCCAGCAGCTTAGCGCTTTCGGGAGGGGTGCCGCACTCTGGAAACACCATATATTTT
CDR3 protein: CASSLALSGGVPHSGNTIYF

clone size: NA
J gene: TRBJ1-1
V gene: TRBV20-1
D gene: NA
CDR3 DNA: TGCAGTGCTAGTGTCCCCAGGGAGAGGACTGAAGCTTTCTTT
CDR3 protein: CSASVPRERTEAFF

clone size: few
J gene: TRBJ2-5
V gene: TRBV4-1
D gene: NA
CDR3 DNA: TGCGCCAGCAGCCTGGGGTGGATGGAGACCCAGTACTTC
CDR3 protein: CASSLGWMETQYF

clone size: many
J gene: TRBJ2-2
V gene: TRBV3-1
D gene: TRBD2
CDR3 DNA: TGTGCCAGCAGCCGACTCCTAGCGGGAGGGTTACACACCGGGGAGCTGTTTTTT
CDR3 protein: CASSRLLAGGLHTGELFF

clone size: few
J gene: TRBJ2-1
V gene: TRBV20-1
D gene: TRBD1
CDR3 DNA: TGCAGTGCTAGACCGACAGGGCCTACCACTATGAACAATGAGCAGTTCTTC
CDR3 protein: CSARPTGPTTMNNEQFF

clone size: many
J gene: TRBJ2-2
V gene: TRBV24-1
D gene: TRBD1
CDR3 DNA: TGTGCCACCAGTGATAACCTTAGAAGTGGGACAGCCCTTCGGCCCGGGGAGCTGTTTTTT
CDR3 protein: CATSDNLRSGTALRPGELFF

clone size: NA
J gene: TRBJ2-7
V gene: TRBV10-1
D gene: TRBD1
CDR3 DNA: TGCGCCAGCAGTGGTCTAACGTCAAACAGGGACAGGGGCTCCTACGAGCAGTACTTC
CDR3 protein: CASSGLTSNRDRGSYEQYF

clone size: NA
J gene: TRBJ2-7
V gene: TRBV27
D gene: TRBD2
CDR3 DNA: TGTGCCAGCAGTTACGGACTAGCTTTCGAGCAGTACTTC
CDR3 protein: CASSYGLAFEQYF

clone size: many
J gene: TRBJ2-1
V gene: TRBV24-1
D gene: NA
CDR3 DNA: TGTGCCACCAGTGTGGCAGGAAAGGGGTACGATGAGCAGTTCTTC
CDR3 protein: CATSVAGKGYDEQFF

clone size: many
J gene: TRBJ2-3
V gene: TRBV7-4
D gene: TRBD2
CDR3 DNA: TGTGCCAGCAGCGAAGGGGAACTAGCGGGGACCCTCACAGATACGCAGTATTTT
CDR3 protein: CASSEGELAGTLTDTQYF

clone size: few
J gene: TRBJ2-2
V gene: TRBV6-1
D gene: NA
CDR3 DNA: TGTGCCAGCAGCAACGGACAGAGCGGGGAGCTGTTTTTT
CDR3 protein: CASSNGQSGELFF

clone size: NA
J gene: TRBJ2-3
V gene: TRBV19
D gene: NA
CDR3 DNA: TGTGCCAGTAGTATCAGGGTTAGCTGGGACACAGATACGCAGTATTTT
CDR3 protein: CASSIRVSWDTDTQYF

clone size: NA
J gene: TRBJ1-2
V gene: TRBV10-3
D gene: NA
CDR3 DNA: TGTGCCATCAGTGAGTCTAATTGGTATGGCTACACCTTC
CDR3 protein: CAISESNWYGYTF

clone size: many
J gene: TRBJ1-6
V gene: TRBV7-9
D gene: NA
CDR3 DNA: TGTGCCAGCAGCTTAGAAGGGGGAGGTTCACCCCTCCACTTT
CDR3 protein: CASSLEGGGSPLHF

clone size: many
J gene: TRBJ2-7
V gene: TRBV7-2
D gene: NA
CDR3 DNA: TGTGCCAGCAGCCGGACAGATTCCTACGAGCAGTACTTC
CDR3 protein: CASSRTDSYEQYF

clone size: many
J gene: TRBJ1-4
V gene: TRBV2
D gene: NA
CDR3 DNA: TGTGCCAGCAGCGGATTCCGGGGTAATGAAAAACTGTTTTTT
CDR3 protein: CASSGFRGNEKLFF

clone size: many
J gene: TRBJ1-5
V gene: TRBV18
D gene: NA
CDR3 DNA: TGTGCCAGCTCACCAGATGCGCGCGACCAGCCCCAGCATTTT
CDR3 protein: CASSPDARDQPQHF

clone size: NA
J gene: TRBJ2-5
V gene: TRBV2
D gene: TRBD1
CDR3 DNA: TGTGCCAGCAGTGCCAATAGCGGGGACAGGGGGCCCCAAGAGACCCAGTACTTC
CDR3 protein: CASSANSGDRGPQETQYF

clone size: many
J gene: TRBJ1-6
V gene: TRBV6-5
D gene: TRBD1
CDR3 DNA: TGTGCCAGCAGTTCCGGACAGGGAGTGGGGCCCCTCCACTTT
CDR3 protein: CASSSGQGVGPLHF

clone size: many
J gene: TRBJ2-2
V gene: TRBV11-2
D gene: NA
CDR3 DNA: TGTGCCAGCAGACGTGGGACCTCGGGCACCGGGGAGCTGTTTTTT
CDR3 protein: CASRRGTSGTGELFF